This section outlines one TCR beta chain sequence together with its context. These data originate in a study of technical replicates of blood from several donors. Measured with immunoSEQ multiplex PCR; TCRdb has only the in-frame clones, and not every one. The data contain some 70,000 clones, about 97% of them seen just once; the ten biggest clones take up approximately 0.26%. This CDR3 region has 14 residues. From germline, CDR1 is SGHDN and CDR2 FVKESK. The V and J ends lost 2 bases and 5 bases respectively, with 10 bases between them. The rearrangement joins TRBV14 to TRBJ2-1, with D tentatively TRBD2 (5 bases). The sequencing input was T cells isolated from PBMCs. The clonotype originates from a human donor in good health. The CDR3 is CASSQLAPDNEQFF. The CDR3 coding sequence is TGTGCCAGCAGCCAACTAGCTCCTGACAATGAGCAGTTCTTC. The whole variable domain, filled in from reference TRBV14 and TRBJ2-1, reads EAGVTQFPSHSVIEKGQTVTLRCDPISGHDNLYWYRRVMGKEIKFLLHFVKESKQDESGMPNNRFLAERTGGTYSTLKVQPAELEDSGVYFCASSQLAPDNEQFFGPGTRLTVL.